This T cell receptor beta chain is from a study of blood T cells in healthy people across ages. Each donor supplied around 9.9 milliliters of peripheral blood. V was shortened by 5 bases and J by 0 bases, with 11 bases between the two germline ends. Germline V CDR1 and CDR2: SNHLY, FYNNEI. The CDR3 sequence is 14 residues long. Next came a second PCR, run for roughly 6 to 11 cycles, which used a sample-barcoded 5' primer along with a J-beta primer mix. TCRdb redid the calling of the 5' RACE reads with MiXCR, one entry per CDR3 protein. This table holds around 1,100,000 distinct CDR3 sequences, less than 45% found once. As concerns this clonotype: A much larger clone is a single base away; this may be a read error.

Sequencing was done on a sample of blood. The chain recombines TRBV2 with TRBJ2-7; possible D gene TRBD2, 6 bases. The clonotype originates from a man younger than 35 in good health. CDR3 protein: CASSKDGSSYEQYF. The CDR3 DNA is TGTGCCAGCAGTAAGGACGGGAGCTCCTACGAGCAGTACTTC.